These T cell receptor beta chains were read from a single sample in a study of cytomegalovirus exposure and HLA in healthy donors. Using immunoSEQ multiplex PCR, the repertoire was profiled, and TCRdb retains in-frame clones only, with some absent. The sample comprises about 120,000 clones, 60% to 85% of which are singletons, and 3% to 4% rests with the top ten. Sequencing was done on a sample of PBMCs. The receptors here all came from a woman aged 30 to 39 in good health and CMV-seropositive. Both conserved end residues are part of each CDR3. A D gene is named only where the DNA matches it firmly. Clone size is stated in some rows and not others, as once, few, many or a class when expanded.

V: TRBV7-8
J: TRBJ2-3
size: few
D: TRBD2
DNA: TGTGCCAGCAGCCGTTATAGCGGGGGGGGCACAGATACGCAGTATTTT
CDR3: CASSRYSGGGTDTQYF

V: TRBV6-6
J: TRBJ2-1
size: few
D: TRBD1
DNA: TGTGCCAGCAGTTACTCGAGCCAGGGGGTCAATGAGCAGTTCTTC
CDR3: CASSYSSQGVNEQFF

V: TRBV9
J: TRBJ1-4
size: .
D: .
DNA: TGTGCCAGCAGCGTAGGGGGGCCGGGAGAAAAACTGTTTTTT
CDR3: CASSVGGPGEKLFF

V: TRBV4-3
J: TRBJ1-2
size: once
D: .
DNA: TGCGCCAGCAGCCTGGGTGGAGGGAACTATGGCTACACCTTC
CDR3: CASSLGGGNYGYTF

V: TRBV6-4
J: TRBJ2-4
size: .
D: .
DNA: TGTGCCAGCACGAAGGGGTTACTAGCCAAAAACATTCAGTACTTC
CDR3: CASTKGLLAKNIQYF

V: TRBV7-9
J: TRBJ2-5
size: .
D: TRBD1
DNA: TGTGCCAGCAGCTTGGGACAGTCCCAAGAGACCCAGTACTTC
CDR3: CASSLGQSQETQYF

V: TRBV7-2
J: TRBJ2-7
size: few
D: TRBD2
DNA: TGTGCCAGCAGCACAAGGACTAGCGGGGGGTCCTACGAGCAGTACTTC
CDR3: CASSTRTSGGSYEQYF

V: TRBV2
J: TRBJ2-1
size: .
D: TRBD2
DNA: TGTGCCAGCAGCGCCTTAGCGGGGGGGCGTGATGAGCAGTTCTTC
CDR3: CASSALAGGRDEQFF

V: TRBV5-5
J: TRBJ1-4
size: .
D: TRBD1
DNA: TGTGCCAGCAGCTCTAGGGACAGGACCTATGAAAAACTGTTTTTT
CDR3: CASSSRDRTYEKLFF

V: TRBV4-3
J: TRBJ1-2
size: .
D: TRBD1
DNA: TGCGCCAGCAGCCAAGGACAGGGGTTTAACTATGGCTACACCTTC
CDR3: CASSQGQGFNYGYTF

V: TRBV7-9
J: TRBJ2-7
size: .
D: .
DNA: TGTGCCGCGGGTGGCTCCTACGAGCAGTACTTC
CDR3: CAAGGSYEQYF

V: TRBV5-4
J: TRBJ2-5
size: .
D: TRBD1
DNA: TGTGCCAGCAGCTTGGATAGGGGGCTTGGGGAGACCCAGTACTTC
CDR3: CASSLDRGLGETQYF

V: TRBV20-1
J: TRBJ2-3
size: .
D: .
DNA: TGCAGTGCTAGTATCGCAGATACGCAGTATTTT
CDR3: CSASIADTQYF

V: TRBV28
J: TRBJ2-1
size: once
D: .
DNA: TGTGCCAGCAGTTTATTGCGGAATGAGCAGTTCTTC
CDR3: CASSLLRNEQFF

V: TRBV7-2
J: TRBJ2-3
size: once
D: .
DNA: TGTGCCCTGGGGCGGAGCTTCACAGATACGCAGTATTTT
CDR3: CALGRSFTDTQYF

V: TRBV11-2
J: TRBJ1-1
size: .
D: TRBD1
DNA: TGTGCCAGCACCACGACAGGGCAGCTGAACACTGAAGCTTTCTTT
CDR3: CASTTTGQLNTEAFF

V: TRBV10-2
J: TRBJ1-2
size: few
D: .
DNA: TGCGCCAGCAGTGCCCAGGGGAACTATGGCTACACCTTC
CDR3: CASSAQGNYGYTF

V: TRBV4-1
J: TRBJ2-4
size: .
D: .
DNA: TGCGCCAGCAGCCCCGGAGCGGCCAAAAACATTCAGTACTTC
CDR3: CASSPGAAKNIQYF

V: TRBV6-4
J: TRBJ1-4
size: .
D: .
DNA: TGTGCCAGCCCCGAGTCTAATGAAAAACTGTTTTTT
CDR3: CASPESNEKLFF

V: TRBV6-1
J: TRBJ1-2
size: .
D: TRBD1
DNA: TGTGCCAGCAGTCGGACAGGGCGCTCCAACTATGGCTACACCTTC
CDR3: CASSRTGRSNYGYTF

V: TRBV18
J: TRBJ2-3
size: .
D: .
DNA: TGTGCCAGCTCCCGTACCACGGCAGATACGCAGTATTTT
CDR3: CASSRTTADTQYF

V: TRBV7-3
J: TRBJ2-1
size: .
D: TRBD2
DNA: TGTGCCAGCAGCTTAACGAGCGGGGGGTACAATGAGCAGTTCTTC
CDR3: CASSLTSGGYNEQFF

V: TRBV7-9
J: TRBJ1-6
size: .
D: .
DNA: TGTGCCAGCCGCCCCGGGGGGGTCTCACCCCTCCACTTT
CDR3: CASRPGGVSPLHF

V: TRBV7-2
J: TRBJ1-1
size: .
D: .
DNA: TGTGCCAGCAGCTTAACGGTTGACACTGAAGCTTTCTTT
CDR3: CASSLTVDTEAFF

V: TRBV9
J: TRBJ2-2
size: .
D: .
DNA: TGTGCCAGCAGCGTCGAGGGTTGGGCCGGGGAGCTGTTTTTT
CDR3: CASSVEGWAGELFF

V: TRBV30
J: TRBJ2-1
size: .
D: TRBD1
DNA: TGTGCCTTTGAGTCCCGGGACAGGGGCCGGAATGAGCAGTTCTTC
CDR3: CAFESRDRGRNEQFF

V: TRBV19
J: TRBJ2-3
size: .
D: .
DNA: TGTGCCAGTAGTATGGCCGGGGCAGATACGCAGTATTTT
CDR3: CASSMAGADTQYF

V: TRBV5-1
J: TRBJ2-2
size: .
D: TRBD1
DNA: TGCGCCAGCAGCCCAACGACAGGGGTGGCCGGGGAGCTGTTTTTT
CDR3: CASSPTTGVAGELFF

V: TRBV15
J: TRBJ1-4
size: .
D: .
DNA: TGTGCCACCAGCCGGTCGCGGGCAGGGGACGAAAAACTGTTTTTT
CDR3: CATSRSRAGDEKLFF

V: TRBV6-5
J: TRBJ2-7
size: few
D: .
DNA: TGTGCCAGCGGTGGCAGAACCTCCTACGAGCAGTACTTC
CDR3: CASGGRTSYEQYF

V: TRBV27
J: TRBJ2-2
size: few
D: TRBD1
DNA: TGTGCCAGCAGGACGACCGGGACAGGGGCAACCCTCACCGGGGAGCTGTTTTTT
CDR3: CASRTTGTGATLTGELFF

V: TRBV11-3
J: TRBJ2-5
size: few
D: .
DNA: TGTGCCAGCAGCTTAAGCGGGCAAGAGACCCAGTACTTC
CDR3: CASSLSGQETQYF

V: TRBV7-2
J: TRBJ2-1
size: .
D: .
DNA: TGTGCCAGCAGCGCCCTAGGTGGAGGTTACAATGAGCAGTTCTTC
CDR3: CASSALGGGYNEQFF

V: TRBV7-2
J: TRBJ1-4
size: .
D: .
DNA: TGTGCCAGCAGCTTAGGGGGGGTAGAAAAACTGTTTTTT
CDR3: CASSLGGVEKLFF

V: TRBV7-9
J: TRBJ2-7
size: .
D: TRBD1
DNA: TGTGCCAGCAGCGCCCGGACAGGGGATAGGTACGAGCAGTACTTC
CDR3: CASSARTGDRYEQYF

V: TRBV9
J: TRBJ2-1
size: .
D: TRBD2
DNA: TGTGCCAGCAGCGCCGAGAGCGGGGTCTCCTACAATGAGCAGTTCTTC
CDR3: CASSAESGVSYNEQFF

V: TRBV28
J: TRBJ2-7
size: .
D: .
DNA: TGTGCCAGCGGTGGCCCAGGGAGGTCCTACGAGCAGTACTTC
CDR3: CASGGPGRSYEQYF

V: TRBV27
J: TRBJ1-1
size: .
D: TRBD1
DNA: TGTGCCAGCATCCCGGGACAGGGGGGAACTGAAGCTTTCTTT
CDR3: CASIPGQGGTEAFF

V: TRBV2
J: TRBJ1-6
size: .
D: .
DNA: TGTGCCAGCAGTACTGTGAATTCACCCCTCCACTTT
CDR3: CASSTVNSPLHF

V: TRBV9
J: TRBJ2-7
size: once
D: .
DNA: TGTGCCAGCAGCGTTGGGAGCTCCTACGAGCAGTACTTC
CDR3: CASSVGSSYEQYF

V: TRBV5-1
J: TRBJ2-1
size: .
D: .
DNA: TGCGCCAGCAGCTTGTCTGCGGGGGCCTACTACAATGAGCAGTTCTTC
CDR3: CASSLSAGAYYNEQFF

V: TRBV18
J: TRBJ1-2
size: .
D: TRBD1
DNA: TGTGCCAGCTCGCCCCAGGGGGCTTCGGGCTACACCTTC
CDR3: CASSPQGASGYTF

V: TRBV7-9
J: TRBJ1-2
size: .
D: .
DNA: TGTGCCAGCAGCCAACCCCCCGGGGGGGGATCGAACTATGGCTACACCTTC
CDR3: CASSQPPGGGSNYGYTF

V: TRBV6-4
J: TRBJ1-6
size: .
D: TRBD1
DNA: TGTGCCAGCAGCGCGGGGACAGGGGCACCCCTCCACTTT
CDR3: CASSAGTGAPLHF

V: TRBV28
J: TRBJ1-2
size: few
D: .
DNA: TGTGCCAGCACCCTGTACACTAACTATGGCTACACCTTC
CDR3: CASTLYTNYGYTF

V: TRBV12-5
J: TRBJ1-6
size: .
D: TRBD1
DNA: TGTGCTAGTGGCCCGGGGACAGGGGCTAATTCACCCCTCCACTTT
CDR3: CASGPGTGANSPLHF

V: TRBV9
J: TRBJ1-2
size: .
D: .
DNA: TGTGCCAGCAGCGTAGCTAAAGATAGTAACTATGGCTACACCTTC
CDR3: CASSVAKDSNYGYTF

V: TRBV27
J: TRBJ2-7
size: .
D: .
DNA: TGTGCCAGCTCGTGGAGGGAGGACCGCGAGCAGTACTTC
CDR3: CASSWREDREQYF

V: TRBV2
J: TRBJ1-5
size: .
D: TRBD1
DNA: TGTGCCAGCAGTGAGGGGACTTCCAGGGGGCGGCCCCAGCATTTT
CDR3: CASSEGTSRGRPQHF

V: TRBV6-1
J: TRBJ2-7
size: .
D: TRBD2
DNA: TGTGCCAGCAGTGCACTAGCGGGGGAGTCGGTTATCGAGCAGTACTTC
CDR3: CASSALAGESVIEQYF

V: TRBV12-2
J: TRBJ2-1
size: .
D: .
DNA: TGTGCAAGTCGCTTAGAACCTGCAGCGGGAGCCTCCTACAATGAGCAGTTCTTC
CDR3: CASRLEPAAGASYNEQFF

V: TRBV7-9
J: TRBJ2-6
size: .
D: TRBD1
DNA: TGTGCCAGCAGCTTCACGCGACAGGGAGTTCCTGGGGCCAACGTCCTGACTTTC
CDR3: CASSFTRQGVPGANVLTF

V: TRBV7-9
J: TRBJ2-7
size: .
D: TRBD1
DNA: TGTTCCAGCAGCCCCATACAGGGGTCGAGGAACGAGCAGTACTTC
CDR3: CSSSPIQGSRNEQYF

V: TRBV11-2
J: TRBJ1-2
size: .
D: TRBD1
DNA: TGTGCCAGCAGCTCCCTTAGGGACAGAAACTATGGCTACACCTTC
CDR3: CASSSLRDRNYGYTF